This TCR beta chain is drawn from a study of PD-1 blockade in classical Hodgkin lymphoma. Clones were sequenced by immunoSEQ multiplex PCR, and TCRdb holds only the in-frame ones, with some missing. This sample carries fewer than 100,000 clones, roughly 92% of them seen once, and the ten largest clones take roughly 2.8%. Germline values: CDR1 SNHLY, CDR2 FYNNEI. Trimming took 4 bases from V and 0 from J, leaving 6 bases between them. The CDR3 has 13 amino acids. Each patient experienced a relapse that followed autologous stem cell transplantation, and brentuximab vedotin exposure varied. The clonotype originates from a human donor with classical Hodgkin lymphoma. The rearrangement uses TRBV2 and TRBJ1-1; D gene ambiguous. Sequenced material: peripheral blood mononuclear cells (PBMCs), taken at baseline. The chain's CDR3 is CASSVGLNTEAFF. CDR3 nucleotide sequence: TGTGCCAGCAGTGTTGGACTGAACACTGAAGCTTTCTTT.